One and the same sample provided the 19 T cell receptor beta chains below, sequenced in a study of blood T cell repertoires in COVID-19. Clones were sequenced by immunoSEQ multiplex PCR, and TCRdb holds only the in-frame ones, with some missing. The data show approximately 26,000 clones, with roughly 82% seen just once and 1.8% held by the top ten. Sequenced: peripheral blood. These receptors were collected from a man of 80 years or more with active or convalescent COVID-19.

The CDR3 here is CASSPDPSGEQFF. Written as DNA, the CDR3 is TGTGCCAGCAGCCCGGATCCCTCGGGTGAGCAGTTCTTC. This chain links TRBV7-2 with TRBJ2-1; unclear D gene. V was shortened by 5 bases and J by 9 bases, with 14 bases between the two germline ends. This CDR3 contains 13 residues. Germline V gives CDR1 SGHTA, CDR2 FQGNSA.

The rearrangement uses TRBV20-1 and TRBJ2-3; D possibly corresponds to TRBD1 (5 bases). CDR1 is DFQATT, CDR2 SNEGSKA, per germline (reference sequence). With 3 bases removed from V and 3 bases from J, the gap between germline ends came to 13 bases. CDR3 length equals 14 residues. The CDR3 is CSASTQGRTDTQYF. For the CDR3, the DNA is TGCAGTGCTAGTACCCAGGGTCGGACAGATACGCAGTATTTT.

The chain couples TRBV4-1 to TRBJ1-5; the D is unclear. V lost 1 base and J 6 bases, leaving 7 bases between the germline ends. CDR3 size: 13 residues. CDR1 MGHRA and CDR2 YSYEKL come from the germline V gene. CDR3 sequence: CASSQVRGQPQHF. CDR3 bases: TGCGCCAGCAGCCAAGTACGAGGTCAGCCCCAGCATTTT.

The V call is TRBV6-5, the J call TRBJ1-2; TRBD1 is a possible D gene (6 bases). Trimming took off 8 bases at V and 8 bases at J, with 24 bases between the two ends. The germline gives CDR1 MNHEY, CDR2 SVGAGI. The CDR3 loop spans 15 amino acids. The CDR3 DNA sequence: TGTGCCAGCCGCAAATCTACAGGGACCGACCCGGGCTACACCTTC. Its protein product is CASRKSTGTDPGYTF.

This chain connects TRBV5-6 to TRBJ2-1, with 12 bases that match TRBD2. The trim removed 3 bases at V and 1 base at J, leaving 2 bases unmatched. The germline CDR1 and CDR2 sequences are SGHDT and YYEEEE. This CDR3 has 16 amino acids. The CDR3 here is CASSSLAGGSYNEQFF. The CDR3 DNA follows: TGTGCCAGCAGCTCCCTAGCGGGGGGGTCCTACAATGAGCAGTTCTTC.

This clone came up once. The chain is built from TRBV7-8 and TRBJ1-2; TRBD1 aligns across 10 bases. The V gene end was trimmed by 1 base and the J gene end by 6 bases; junction bases not matched to a gene: 5. Germline V gives CDR1 SGHVS, CDR2 FQNEAQ. The CDR3 covers 15 residues. The CDR3 sequence is CASSLGGTGVDGYTF. CDR3 coding DNA: TGTGCCAGCAGCTTAGGAGGGACAGGGGTCGATGGCTACACCTTC.

V gene TRBV7-8 combines with J gene TRBJ1-1, with 10 bases fitting TRBD1. V trimming: 1 base; J trimming: 6 bases; junction bases outside the gene matches: 5. Germline V gene data show CDR1 as SGHVS and CDR2 as FQNEAQ. The CDR3 extends over 15 amino acids. In nucleotides, the CDR3 is TGTGCCAGCAGCTTAGGCGAAGGACAGGGGGCTGAAGCTTTCTTT. Its translation is CASSLGEGQGAEAFF. Variable domain in full (rest from reference TRBV7-8 and TRBJ1-1): GAGVSQSPRYKVAKRGQDVALRCDPISGHVSLFWYQQALGQGPEFLTYFQNEAQLDKSGLPSDRFFAERPEGSVSTLKIQRTQQEDSAVYLCASSLGEGQGAEAFFGQGTRLTVV.

This sequence joins TRBV15 and TRBJ2-3; D might be TRBD2 (6 bases). There are 17 residues in the CDR3. Trimming pared 0 bases from V and 0 bases from J, leaving 13 bases between. CDR1 is LNHNV and CDR2 is YYDKDF in the germline V gene (reference sequence). The CDR3 reads CATSRDRGLPSTDTQYF. Written as DNA, the CDR3 is TGTGCCACCAGCAGAGATCGGGGACTGCCCAGCACAGATACGCAGTATTTT.

The chain combines TRBV27 with TRBJ2-2; D possibly corresponds to TRBD1 (5 bases). The CDR3 runs to 16 residues. Germline CDR1 reads MNHEY; CDR2 reads SMNVEV (reference sequence). V was shortened by 0 bases and J by 7 bases, with 15 bases between the two germline ends. The CDR3: CASSLSRPGQGGELFF. The DNA of the CDR3 is TGTGCCAGCAGTTTATCCCGACCAGGGCAGGGCGGGGAGCTGTTTTTT.

This clone has a single count. This chain connects TRBV29-1 to TRBJ2-5; 10 bases map to TRBD2. From germline, CDR1 is SQVTM and CDR2 ANQGSEA. Unmatched junction bases numbered 18, after V lost 3 bases and J lost 5 bases. This CDR3 region has 18 residues. The CDR3 is CSVDGSGAGGAGWETQYF. As DNA, the CDR3 is TGCAGCGTTGACGGCTCGGGAGCGGGGGGGGCGGGGTGGGAGACCCAGTACTTC.

V usage is TRBV27 and J usage is TRBJ2-5, with D maybe TRBD2 (5 bases). Germline V gene sequence: CDR1 MNHEY, CDR2 SMNVEV (reference sequence). The CDR3 totals 13 residues. Trimming cost V 9 bases and J 5 bases, with 16 bases left between them. CDR3 coding DNA: TGTGCCAGTACCCGGAGCCGAGGGGAGACCCAGTACTTC. Translating gives CASTRSRGETQYF.

This clone was seen only a few times. V is TRBV5-1 and J is TRBJ2-1; 10 bases are shared with TRBD2. The V and J ends lost 0 bases and 6 bases, in that order; junction bases with no gene match: 0. Germline V gene sequence: CDR1 SGHRS, CDR2 YFSETQ. This CDR3 comprises 14 residues. CDR3 residues: CASSLGTSGNEQFF. Written as DNA, the CDR3 is TGCGCCAGCAGCTTGGGGACTAGCGGCAATGAGCAGTTCTTC.

This clone was picked up a small number of times. The chain employs TRBV3-1 (or the pseudogene TRBV3-2) and TRBJ2-1, with D perhaps TRBD2 (6 bases). V was shortened by 5 bases and J by 6 bases, with 17 bases between the two germline ends. CDR1 LGHDT and CDR2 YNNKEL come from the germline V gene (reference sequence). This CDR3 has 15 amino acids. Here the CDR3 reads CASSYRLVSANEQFF. The CDR3 DNA is TGTGCCAGCAGCTACCGACTAGTAAGTGCCAATGAGCAGTTCTTC.

Written as DNA, the CDR3 is TGTGCCAGCAGTACTAGCGGACAAGAGACCCAGTACTTC. Protein product: CASSTSGQETQYF. V is TRBV7-3 and J is TRBJ2-5; 8 positions agree with TRBD2. CDR1 SGHTA and CDR2 FQGTGA come from the germline V gene. CDR3 length equals 13 residues. V was clipped by 6 bases and J by 2 bases; unmatched bases: 2.

The rearrangement joins TRBV5-1 to TRBJ1-6; TRBD1 agrees at 9 bases. Germline V gene data show CDR1 as SGHRS and CDR2 as YFSETQ. The CDR3 has 15 amino acids. With 0 bases clipped from V and 11 bases from J, the junction kept 6 bases outside the gene matches. The CDR3 spells CASSLDGTGLPPLHF. The CDR3 nucleotides read TGCGCCAGCAGCTTGGACGGGACAGGGTTGCCACCCCTCCACTTT.

V gene TRBV7-8 combines with J gene TRBJ1-2; 8 positions agree with TRBD1. CDR3 size: 15 residues. Trimming cost V 3 bases and J 2 bases; bases outside gene matches: 5. Per the germline V gene, CDR1 is SGHVS and CDR2 is FQNEAQ. CDR3 nucleotide sequence: TGTGCCAGCAGCTTGACGACAGGGGTAAACTATGGCTACACCTTC. This encodes CASSLTTGVNYGYTF.

This chain joins TRBV14 and TRBJ2-1; 12 bases match TRBD2. The CDR3 contains 19 residues. Looked up from germline, CDR1 is SGHDN and CDR2 is FVKESK. Unmatched junction bases numbered 14, after V lost 2 bases and J lost 6 bases. The CDR3 nucleotides are TGTGCCAGCAGCCAAAACCTAGCGGGAGGGCCAACTCTTGCCAATGAGCAGTTCTTC. Translating it yields CASSQNLAGGPTLANEQFF.

This clone came up a few times. V and J are TRBV11-2 and TRBJ2-3; TRBD2 agrees at 13 bases. Germline CDR1 reads SGHAT; CDR2 reads FQNNGV. The CDR3 spans 16 residues. After removal of 4 bases from V and 4 bases from J, the junction contained 5 bases not matched to a gene. The CDR3 here is CASSSKLAGGPDTQYF. The DNA of the CDR3 is TGTGCCAGCAGCTCCAAACTAGCGGGGGGGCCAGATACGCAGTATTTT.

V usage is TRBV13 and J usage is TRBJ1-6, with D maybe TRBD1 (5 bases). The CDR3 is made up of 15 amino acids. Trimming shortened V by 2 bases and J by 8 bases, and 13 bases separated the two germline ends. The germline V gene encodes CDR1 PRHDT and CDR2 FYEKMQ (reference sequence). Written as DNA, the CDR3 is TGTGCCAGCAGCTTAAGTAGGGGCCAGGATTCACCCCTCCACTTT. As protein: CASSLSRGQDSPLHF.